The 17 T cell receptor beta chains presented below share a single source sample, sequenced in a study of shared clonotypes between healthy human individuals. Measured with immunoSEQ multiplex PCR; TCRdb has only the in-frame clones, and not every one. Here the sample spans about 2 million clones, approximately 95% being singletons. The naive CD8 fraction comprised CD45RO-negative cells positively selected for CCR7 and excluded terminally differentiated effector memory CD45RA+ cells. Sequences were obtained from naive CD8+ T cells sorted from blood. Receptors originate from a man aged 18 to 30 in good health.

The genes are TRBV10-3 and TRBJ2-1, with D uncertain. Germline CDR1 is ENHRY and CDR2 is SYGVKD. This CDR3 has 13 residues. The ends were cut back, 2 bases at V and 4 bases at J, with 6 bases in the middle. CDR3: CAISEVSYNEQFF. The CDR3 nucleotides read TGTGCCATCAGTGAGGTCTCATACAATGAGCAGTTCTTC.

The rearrangement uses TRBV28 and TRBJ2-5; TRBD2 aligns across 15 bases. The CDR3 consists of 19 residues. Trimming removed 5 bases from V and 2 bases from J; junction bases left unmatched: 12. The germline V gene has CDR1 MDHEN and CDR2 SYDVKM. DNA for the CDR3: TGTGCCAGCAGTGGACCAAGGACTAGCGGGGGGGAGATACAAGAGACCCAGTACTTC. Encoded protein: CASSGPRTSGGEIQETQYF.

The rearrangement uses TRBV27 and TRBJ1-4, with TRBD1 as a possible D gene (5 bases). Trimming removed 5 bases from V and 7 bases from J, with 20 bases in between. This CDR3 region has 16 residues. The germline CDR1 and CDR2 sequences are MNHEY and SMNVEV (reference sequence). Written as DNA, the CDR3 is TGTGCCAGCAGTCCCGTGACAGTCCGGGGTGTTGAAAAACTGTTTTTT. Translated, it gives CASSPVTVRGVEKLFF. The full variable domain, with the rest looked up from reference TRBV27 and TRBJ1-4, is EAQVTQNPRYLITVTGKKLTVTCSQNMNHEYMSWYRQDPGLGLRQIYYSMNVEVTDKGDVPEGYKVSRKEKRNFPLILESPSPNQTSLYFCASSPVTVRGVEKLFFGSGTQLSVL.

The rearrangement links TRBV6-5 to TRBJ1-1, with D hard to call. The CDR3 spans 13 residues. V was cut by 3 bases and J by 1 base, with 6 bases left in between. Germline V gene data show CDR1 as MNHEY and CDR2 as SVGAGI. DNA of the CDR3: TGTGCCAGCAGTTATATAGAGAACACTGAAGCTTTCTTT. Translated: CASSYIENTEAFF.

This sequence joins TRBV13 and TRBJ2-1; 7 bases fit TRBD2. Germline V gene sequence: CDR1 PRHDT, CDR2 FYEKMQ (reference sequence). The CDR3 sequence is 15 residues long. V lost 3 bases to trimming and J lost 7 bases; unmatched junction nucleotides: 9. CDR3 in amino acids: CASSFLGGGLNEQFF. CDR3 in DNA: TGTGCCAGCAGCTTCCTGGGGGGAGGGCTTAATGAGCAGTTCTTC.

This rearrangement joins TRBV15 to TRBJ2-1; 13 positions match TRBD2. The CDR3 runs 15 residues. Germline CDR1 LNHNV, CDR2 YYDKDF (reference sequence). The trim removed 1 base at V and 14 bases at J, leaving 8 bases unmatched. The CDR3 DNA is TGTGCCACCAGCAGAGGGGGGACTAGCGGGGACCGTGAGTTCTTC. Protein product: CATSRGGTSGDREFF.

The V call is TRBV4-1, the J call TRBJ2-2; 11 bases fit TRBD2. Per the germline V gene, CDR1 is MGHRA and CDR2 is YSYEKL. The trim removed 0 bases at V and 5 bases at J, leaving 11 bases unmatched. This CDR3 has 19 amino acids. As DNA, the CDR3 is TGCGCCAGCAGCCAAGACCAATCCCTAGCGGGAGGAGGGACCGGGGAGCTGTTTTTT. Residues: CASSQDQSLAGGGTGELFF.

J is TRBJ1-1 and V is TRBV6-1, with D perhaps matching TRBD1 (6 bases). Trimming shortened V by 9 bases and J by 4 bases, and 15 bases separated the two germline ends. Germline-derived CDR1 and CDR2 are MNHNS and SASEGT. CDR3 length: 13 amino acids. In DNA, the CDR3 is TGTGCCAGTGGATCAACAGGGACCACTGAAGCTTTCTTT. Its protein is CASGSTGTTEAFF.

The chain couples TRBV5-6 to TRBJ2-1, with D uncertain. Per germline, CDR1 SGHDT and CDR2 YYEEEE. Trimming shortened V by 6 bases and J by 8 bases, and 15 bases separated the two germline ends. The CDR3 is 13 amino acids. Here the CDR3 reads CASKSDWSDEQFF. The DNA of the CDR3 is TGTGCCAGCAAATCAGACTGGAGCGATGAGCAGTTCTTC.

The chain couples TRBV7-2 to TRBJ2-7, with 8 bases matching TRBD2. The CDR3 has 16 residues. Germline V gene sequence: CDR1 SGHTA, CDR2 FQGNSA. J gave up 1 base and V 5 bases, and 10 bases lay outside the gene matches. The CDR3 sequence: CASSPISGTLSYEQYF. The CDR3 bases are TGTGCCAGCAGCCCGATTAGCGGGACCCTGTCCTACGAGCAGTACTTC.

This sequence joins TRBV10-3 and TRBJ1-6; D call uncertain. V was cut by 0 bases and J by 4 bases, with 7 bases left in between. In germline, CDR1 is ENHRY, CDR2 SYGVKD. CDR3 length: 15 residues. The CDR3 bases are TGTGCCATCAGTGAGTCGGTCAGGTATAATTCACCCCTCCACTTT. Protein product: CAISESVRYNSPLHF.

This chain links TRBV7-9 with TRBJ1-3, with unresolved D. The germline V gene has CDR1 SEHNR and CDR2 FQNEAQ (reference sequence). V lost 0 bases to trimming and J lost 2 bases, with 14 bases between them. The CDR3 consists of 17 residues. The CDR3 here is CASSLAYRLDAGNTIYF. In DNA, the CDR3 is TGTGCCAGCAGCTTAGCTTATCGGCTGGACGCTGGAAACACCATATATTTT.

This clone came up a few times. The gene calls are TRBV7-2 and TRBJ2-1, with TRBD2 identical over 11 bases. Germline V gene data show CDR1 as SGHTA and CDR2 as FQGNSA. V lost 0 bases and J lost 9; bases outside the gene matches: 4. The CDR3 covers 15 residues. The CDR3 region has the DNA TGTGCCAGCAGCTTAGCTAGCGGGGGGGCCGGTGAGCAGTTCTTC. As protein: CASSLASGGAGEQFF. Full variable domain (remainder filled in from reference TRBV7-2 and TRBJ2-1): GAGVSQSPSNKVTEKGKDVELRCDPISGHTALYWYRQSLGQGLEFLIYFQGNSAPDKSGLPSDRFSAERTGGSVSTLTIQRTQQEDSAVYLCASSLASGGAGEQFFGPGTRLTVL.

The J gene is TRBJ2-7, the V gene TRBV6-6; D gene ambiguous. The CDR3 consists of 13 residues. V dropped 2 bases and J dropped 5 bases, with 10 bases sitting between them. Per the germline V gene, CDR1 is MNHNY and CDR2 is SVGAGI (reference sequence). The CDR3 loop is CASSYGPLDEQYF. CDR3 bases: TGTGCCAGCAGTTACGGGCCCTTGGACGAGCAGTACTTC.

V usage is TRBV29-1 and J usage is TRBJ2-5; the match to TRBD1 covers 9 bases. Unmatched junction bases numbered 6, after V lost 2 bases and J lost 5 bases. This CDR3 spans 14 amino acids. Germline lookup yields CDR1 SQVTM and CDR2 ANQGSEA. CDR3 region: CSVENTGGGETQYF. In DNA, the CDR3 is TGCAGCGTTGAAAATACAGGGGGCGGGGAGACCCAGTACTTC.

The chain has TRBV4-1 and TRBJ2-7, with D possibly being TRBD2 (6 bases). Germline V gene lookup returns CDR1 MGHRA and CDR2 YSYEKL. The CDR3 totals 15 residues. Between the trimmed V and J ends, which lost 1 base and 0 bases, there was a span of 10 bases. CDR3 region: CASSQGDFLSYEQYF. As DNA, the CDR3 is TGCGCCAGCAGCCAAGGGGACTTCCTCTCCTACGAGCAGTACTTC.

The chain joins TRBV9 to TRBJ2-1; D is unresolved. Looked up from germline, CDR1 is SGDLS and CDR2 is YYNGEE. The length of the CDR3 is 14 residues. Trimming removed 4 bases from V and 2 bases from J, with 10 bases in between. CDR3 DNA sequence: TGTGCCAGCAGCCCCCCGGGTCCCTACAATGAGCAGTTCTTC. The encoded protein is CASSPPGPYNEQFF.